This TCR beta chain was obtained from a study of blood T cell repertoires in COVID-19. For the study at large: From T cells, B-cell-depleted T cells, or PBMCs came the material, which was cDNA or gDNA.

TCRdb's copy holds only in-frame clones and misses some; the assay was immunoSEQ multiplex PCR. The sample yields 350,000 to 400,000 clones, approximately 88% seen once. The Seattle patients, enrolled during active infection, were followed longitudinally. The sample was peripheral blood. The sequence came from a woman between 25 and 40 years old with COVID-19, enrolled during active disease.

For the CDR3, the DNA is TGTGCCAGCACCTTATTCCGGGTGATTCGGACTGAAGCTTTCTTT. Translated: CASTLFRVIRTEAFF. V usage is TRBV5-5 and J usage is TRBJ1-1, with D unresolved. V was cut by 6 bases and J by 5 bases, with 20 bases left in between. Germline values: CDR1 SGHKS, CDR2 YYEKEE (reference sequence). The CDR3 is made up of 15 amino acids.